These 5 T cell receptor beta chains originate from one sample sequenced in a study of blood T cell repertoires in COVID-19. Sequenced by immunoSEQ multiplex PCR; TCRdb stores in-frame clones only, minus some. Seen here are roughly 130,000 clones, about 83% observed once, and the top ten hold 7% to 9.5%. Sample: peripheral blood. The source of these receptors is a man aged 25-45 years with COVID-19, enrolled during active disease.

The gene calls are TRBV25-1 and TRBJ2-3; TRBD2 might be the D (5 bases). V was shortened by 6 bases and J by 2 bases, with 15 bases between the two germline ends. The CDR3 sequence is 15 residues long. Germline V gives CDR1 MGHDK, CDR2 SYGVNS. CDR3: CASRAAGRVTDTQYF. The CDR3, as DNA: TGTGCCAGCAGGGCCGCCGGGCGGGTCACAGATACGCAGTATTTT.

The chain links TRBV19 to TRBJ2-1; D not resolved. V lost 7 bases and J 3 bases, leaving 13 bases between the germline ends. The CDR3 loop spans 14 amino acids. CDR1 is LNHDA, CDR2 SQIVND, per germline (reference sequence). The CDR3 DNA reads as TGTGCCAGTAAGGCGGCGCGGAACTACAATGAGCAGTTCTTC. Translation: CASKAARNYNEQFF.

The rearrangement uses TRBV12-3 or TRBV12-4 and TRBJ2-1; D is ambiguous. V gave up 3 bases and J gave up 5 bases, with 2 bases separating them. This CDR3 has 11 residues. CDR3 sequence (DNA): TGTGCCAGCAGTTTCAACAATGAGCAGTTCTTC. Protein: CASSFNNEQFF.

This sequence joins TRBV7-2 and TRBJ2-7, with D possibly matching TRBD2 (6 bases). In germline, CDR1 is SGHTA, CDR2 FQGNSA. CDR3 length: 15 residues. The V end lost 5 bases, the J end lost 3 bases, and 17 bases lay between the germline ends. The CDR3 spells CASSHSGDWSYEQYF. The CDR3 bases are TGTGCCAGCAGCCATTCGGGGGACTGGAGCTACGAGCAGTACTTC.

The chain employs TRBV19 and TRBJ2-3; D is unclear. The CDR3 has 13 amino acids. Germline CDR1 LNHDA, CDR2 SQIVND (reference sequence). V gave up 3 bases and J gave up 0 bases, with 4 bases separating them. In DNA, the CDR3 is TGTGCCAGTAGTATTCCTAGCACAGATACGCAGTATTTT. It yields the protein CASSIPSTDTQYF.